The rows below give T cell receptor beta chains drawn from one sample of a study of shared clonotypes between healthy human individuals. Profiled with immunoSEQ multiplex PCR; TCRdb holds only in-frame clones, not every one. The sample comprises millions of clones, 85% to 95% of which are singletons, and 0.39% rests with the top ten. The sequencing sample was made of naive CD4+ T cells from PBMCs. These receptors were collected from a young man in good health. Some clones in this sample may be carry-over from other donors' samples. The CDR3 runs from the conserved cysteine through the conserved F or W. D genes are given only for firm matches. The size field is filled for only some rows; it gives once, few, many or a size class.

CDR3 protein: CASSWTGETQYF
CDR3 DNA: TGTGCCAGCAGCTGGACAGGAGAGACCCAGTACTTC
clone size: NA
V gene: TRBV5-8
D gene: TRBD1
J gene: TRBJ2-5

CDR3 protein: CASTREVYEQYF
CDR3 DNA: TGTGCCAGCACCCGGGAAGTTTACGAGCAGTACTTC
clone size: NA
V gene: TRBV6-1
D gene: NA
J gene: TRBJ2-7

CDR3 protein: CASRVGGATYNEQFF
CDR3 DNA: TGTGCCAGCAGGGTAGGAGGGGCTACCTACAATGAGCAGTTCTTC
clone size: NA
V gene: TRBV6-5
D gene: NA
J gene: TRBJ2-1

CDR3 protein: CSVEGSEGGYTF
CDR3 DNA: TGCAGCGTTGAAGGATCAGAGGGGGGCTACACCTTC
clone size: once
V gene: TRBV29-1
D gene: NA
J gene: TRBJ1-2

CDR3 protein: CASRGYRGDQPQHF
CDR3 DNA: TGTGCCAGCAGGGGATACAGGGGGGATCAGCCCCAGCATTTT
clone size: NA
V gene: TRBV28
D gene: TRBD1
J gene: TRBJ1-5

CDR3 protein: CATLGTGPYEQYF
CDR3 DNA: TGTGCCACTCTGGGGACAGGGCCGTACGAGCAGTACTTC
clone size: NA
V gene: TRBV28
D gene: TRBD1
J gene: TRBJ2-7

CDR3 protein: CASSRERAGANVLTF
CDR3 DNA: TGTGCCAGCAGCCGCGAAAGGGCTGGGGCCAACGTCCTGACTTTC
clone size: NA
V gene: TRBV7-9
D gene: NA
J gene: TRBJ2-6

CDR3 protein: CASSEVGGSYNEQFF
CDR3 DNA: TGTGCCAGCAGTGAAGTGGGGGGCTCCTACAATGAGCAGTTCTTC
clone size: NA
V gene: TRBV25-1
D gene: NA
J gene: TRBJ2-1

CDR3 protein: CASSTGSIEGSPLHF
CDR3 DNA: TGTGCCAGCAGCACAGGGTCCATAGAGGGTTCACCCCTCCACTTT
clone size: NA
V gene: TRBV7-9
D gene: NA
J gene: TRBJ1-6

CDR3 protein: CASSPLRGGDTEAFF
CDR3 DNA: TGTGCCAGCTCACCACTAAGGGGTGGGGACACTGAAGCTTTCTTT
clone size: once
V gene: TRBV18
D gene: NA
J gene: TRBJ1-1

CDR3 protein: CASSSRAFRDTQYF
CDR3 DNA: TGTGCCAGCAGCTCCCGGGCCTTCAGAGATACGCAGTATTTT
clone size: once
V gene: TRBV5-4
D gene: NA
J gene: TRBJ2-3

CDR3 protein: CAISATSSGELFF
CDR3 DNA: TGTGCCATCAGCGCGACTAGTTCGGGGGAGCTGTTTTTT
clone size: NA
V gene: TRBV10-3
D gene: NA
J gene: TRBJ2-2

CDR3 protein: CASNPGLADTGELFF
CDR3 DNA: TGTGCCAGCAACCCGGGACTAGCGGACACCGGGGAGCTGTTTTTT
clone size: NA
V gene: TRBV5-4
D gene: TRBD2
J gene: TRBJ2-2

CDR3 protein: CASSTGRTSTDTQYF
CDR3 DNA: TGTGCCAGCAGTACCGGACGAACTAGCACAGATACGCAGTATTTT
clone size: NA
V gene: TRBV27
D gene: NA
J gene: TRBJ2-3

CDR3 protein: CASRGLAWGGELFF
CDR3 DNA: TGTGCCAGCAGGGGGCTAGCGTGGGGCGGGGAGCTGTTTTTT
clone size: once
V gene: TRBV6-5
D gene: NA
J gene: TRBJ2-2

CDR3 protein: CASSFGPRSYEQYF
CDR3 DNA: TGTGCCAGCAGCTTCGGGCCCCGCTCCTACGAGCAGTACTTC
clone size: NA
V gene: TRBV7-8
D gene: NA
J gene: TRBJ2-7

CDR3 protein: CASSQDRWGNTEAFF
CDR3 DNA: TGTGCCAGCAGCCAAGATCGTTGGGGCAACACTGAAGCTTTCTTT
clone size: NA
V gene: TRBV4-2
D gene: NA
J gene: TRBJ1-1

CDR3 protein: CASTRRGPNQPQHF
CDR3 DNA: TGTGCCAGCACCCGAAGGGGGCCCAATCAGCCCCAGCATTTT
clone size: NA
V gene: TRBV2
D gene: TRBD1
J gene: TRBJ1-5

CDR3 protein: CASSPSSGSPYNEQFF
CDR3 DNA: TGTGCCAGCAGCCCCTCTAGCGGGAGTCCCTACAATGAGCAGTTCTTC
clone size: NA
V gene: TRBV6-4
D gene: TRBD2
J gene: TRBJ2-1

CDR3 protein: CASSISGETQYF
CDR3 DNA: TGTGCCAGCAGTATCTCGGGCGAGACCCAGTACTTC
clone size: NA
V gene: TRBV28
D gene: NA
J gene: TRBJ2-5

CDR3 protein: CASRYRGRAFF
CDR3 DNA: TGTGCCAGCAGGTACAGGGGACGAGCTTTCTTT
clone size: NA
V gene: TRBV6-6
D gene: TRBD1
J gene: TRBJ1-1

CDR3 protein: CASRATGGSYEQYF
CDR3 DNA: TGTGCCAGCAGGGCAACAGGGGGCTCCTACGAGCAGTACTTC
clone size: NA
V gene: TRBV2
D gene: TRBD1
J gene: TRBJ2-7

CDR3 protein: CAWRRDSNQPQHF
CDR3 DNA: TGTGCCTGGAGAAGGGACAGCAATCAGCCCCAGCATTTT
clone size: NA
V gene: TRBV30
D gene: NA
J gene: TRBJ1-5

CDR3 protein: CASSQDYGKTAKNIQYF
CDR3 DNA: TGCGCCAGCAGCCAAGATTACGGCAAGACAGCCAAAAACATTCAGTACTTC
clone size: NA
V gene: TRBV4-3
D gene: NA
J gene: TRBJ2-4

CDR3 protein: CASSEWSGGINEQFF
CDR3 DNA: TGCGCCAGCAGTGAATGGTCGGGAGGGATAAATGAGCAGTTCTTC
clone size: NA
V gene: TRBV10-2
D gene: TRBD2
J gene: TRBJ2-1

CDR3 protein: CSVGVSSYNEQFF
CDR3 DNA: TGCAGCGTTGGGGTAAGCTCCTACAATGAGCAGTTCTTC
clone size: NA
V gene: TRBV29-1
D gene: NA
J gene: TRBJ2-1

CDR3 protein: CASSERQPYGYTF
CDR3 DNA: TGTGCCAGCAGTGAAAGACAGCCCTATGGCTACACCTTC
clone size: NA
V gene: TRBV6-1
D gene: NA
J gene: TRBJ1-2

CDR3 protein: CASSRQGSRVDTEAFF
CDR3 DNA: TGTGCCAGCAGCCGACAGGGCTCTCGAGTGGACACTGAAGCTTTCTTT
clone size: few
V gene: TRBV2
D gene: TRBD1
J gene: TRBJ1-1

CDR3 protein: CASREPLETQYF
CDR3 DNA: TGCGCCAGCAGGGAGCCACTAGAGACCCAGTACTTC
clone size: NA
V gene: TRBV5-1
D gene: NA
J gene: TRBJ2-5

CDR3 protein: CASSPSVLASGSNEQFF
CDR3 DNA: TGTGCCAGCTCACCAAGTGTTTTGGCTAGCGGGAGCAATGAGCAGTTCTTC
clone size: NA
V gene: TRBV18
D gene: TRBD2
J gene: TRBJ2-1

CDR3 protein: CASRSYGNTGELFF
CDR3 DNA: TGTGCCAGCCGTAGCTATGGGAACACCGGGGAGCTGTTTTTT
clone size: NA
V gene: TRBV25-1
D gene: NA
J gene: TRBJ2-2

CDR3 protein: CASSTGQEAFF
CDR3 DNA: TGTGCCAGCAGCACGGGACAGGAAGCTTTCTTT
clone size: NA
V gene: TRBV5-6
D gene: TRBD1
J gene: TRBJ1-1

CDR3 protein: CASSPMGLAAYNEQFF
CDR3 DNA: TGTGCCAGCTCACCAATGGGACTAGCGGCTTACAATGAGCAGTTCTTC
clone size: once
V gene: TRBV18
D gene: TRBD2
J gene: TRBJ2-1

CDR3 protein: CASSLMGGAPDTQYF
CDR3 DNA: TGTGCCAGCAGCTTAATGGGGGGAGCCCCGGATACGCAGTATTTT
clone size: once
V gene: TRBV7-3
D gene: NA
J gene: TRBJ2-3

CDR3 protein: CASSPPGGTSTNEQFF
CDR3 DNA: TGTGCCAGCAGCCCCCCGGGGGGGACTAGCACCAATGAGCAGTTCTTC
clone size: NA
V gene: TRBV9
D gene: TRBD2
J gene: TRBJ2-1

CDR3 protein: CASKGAGSGSSYNEQFF
CDR3 DNA: TGTGCCAGCAAGGGGGCCGGTAGCGGGAGCTCCTACAATGAGCAGTTCTTC
clone size: NA
V gene: TRBV5-4
D gene: TRBD2
J gene: TRBJ2-1

CDR3 protein: CASSLGTANTEAFF
CDR3 DNA: TGTGCCAGCAGCTTAGGGACAGCGAACACTGAAGCTTTCTTT
clone size: NA
V gene: TRBV2
D gene: TRBD1
J gene: TRBJ1-1

CDR3 protein: CASSFSTGNTEAFF
CDR3 DNA: TGCGCCAGCAGCTTCAGCACAGGGAACACTGAAGCTTTCTTT
clone size: few
V gene: TRBV5-1
D gene: NA
J gene: TRBJ1-1

CDR3 protein: CAWSPGEPRQYF
CDR3 DNA: TGTGCCTGGAGTCCGGGGGAGCCTCGGCAGTACTTC
clone size: once
V gene: TRBV30
D gene: NA
J gene: TRBJ2-7

CDR3 protein: CASSLGRAGGLPQHF
CDR3 DNA: TGTGCCAGCAGTTTAGGCCGGGCAGGGGGGTTACCCCAGCATTTT
clone size: NA
V gene: TRBV28
D gene: TRBD1
J gene: TRBJ1-5

CDR3 protein: CASSVGRGQRHYEQYF
CDR3 DNA: TGTGCCAGCAGCGTTGGACGGGGGCAGCGACACTACGAGCAGTACTTC
clone size: NA
V gene: TRBV9
D gene: NA
J gene: TRBJ2-7

CDR3 protein: CASSPSGAQGQPQHF
CDR3 DNA: TGTGCCAGCAGCCCCTCCGGGGCCCAAGGTCAGCCCCAGCATTTT
clone size: NA
V gene: TRBV7-2
D gene: NA
J gene: TRBJ1-5

CDR3 protein: CASSLNRGQVDTQYF
CDR3 DNA: TGTGCCAGCAGCTTAAACAGGGGGCAGGTAGATACGCAGTATTTT
clone size: NA
V gene: TRBV7-2
D gene: TRBD1
J gene: TRBJ2-3

CDR3 protein: CASSLAFLGNTDTQYF
CDR3 DNA: TGTGCCAGCAGTTTGGCGTTTTTGGGTAACACAGATACGCAGTATTTT
clone size: NA
V gene: TRBV9
D gene: NA
J gene: TRBJ2-3

CDR3 protein: CASSLVGQVHYEQYF
CDR3 DNA: TGTGCCAGCAGCTTGGTGGGACAGGTCCACTACGAGCAGTACTTC
clone size: NA
V gene: TRBV5-6
D gene: TRBD1
J gene: TRBJ2-7

CDR3 protein: CASSPRATGGADTQYF
CDR3 DNA: TGTGCCAGCAGCCCCCGGGCGACGGGAGGAGCAGATACGCAGTATTTT
clone size: NA
V gene: TRBV7-2
D gene: TRBD2
J gene: TRBJ2-3

CDR3 protein: CATSRGTGTGGYTF
CDR3 DNA: TGTGCCACCAGCAGGGGGACAGGGACGGGCGGCTACACCTTC
clone size: NA
V gene: TRBV15
D gene: TRBD1
J gene: TRBJ1-2

CDR3 protein: CASSFGTRGRDTQYF
CDR3 DNA: TGTGCCAGCAGCTTCGGGACTAGGGGCAGAGATACGCAGTATTTT
clone size: NA
V gene: TRBV11-3
D gene: TRBD2
J gene: TRBJ2-3

CDR3 protein: CASSLTSNYGYTF
CDR3 DNA: TGTGCCAGCAGCTTAACGTCCAACTATGGCTACACCTTC
clone size: NA
V gene: TRBV7-3
D gene: NA
J gene: TRBJ1-2